This T cell receptor beta chain came from a study of chemoradiotherapy in HPV16-positive cancers. Whole-study results and caveats: Better recurrence-free survival went with HPV-responsive T-cell expansion in HPV16-positive patients. During treatment, candidate HPV-specific clones and E7-related motifs expanded in tumor.

Per the germline V gene, CDR1 is KGHSH and CDR2 is LQKENI. Trimming cost V 5 bases and J 5 bases; bases outside gene matches: 7. This CDR3 spans 14 amino acids. The data were produced by immunoSEQ multiplex PCR, yet TCRdb's version contains in-frame clones alone and is incomplete. The sample carries tens of thousands of clones, roughly 82% recorded once. About this clone itself: Antigen unknown.

The sequences come from blood, collected from a patient who underwent chemoradiotherapy. The chain links TRBV18 to TRBJ2-5, with 8 bases matching TRBD1. This receptor was taken from a human donor with HPV-associated anogenital cancer. CDR3 DNA: TGTGCCAGCTCAGAGACAGGGGCATCGGAGACCCAGTACTTC. Translation gives CASSETGASETQYF.